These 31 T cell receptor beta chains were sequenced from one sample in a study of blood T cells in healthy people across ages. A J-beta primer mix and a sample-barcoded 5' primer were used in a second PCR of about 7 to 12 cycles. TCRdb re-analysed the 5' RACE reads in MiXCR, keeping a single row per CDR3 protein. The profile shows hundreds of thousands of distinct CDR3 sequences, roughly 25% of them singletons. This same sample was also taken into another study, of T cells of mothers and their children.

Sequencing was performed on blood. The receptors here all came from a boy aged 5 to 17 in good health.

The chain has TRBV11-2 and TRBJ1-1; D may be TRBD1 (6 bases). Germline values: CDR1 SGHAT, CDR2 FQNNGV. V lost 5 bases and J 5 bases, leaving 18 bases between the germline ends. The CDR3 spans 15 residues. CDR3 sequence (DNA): TGTGCCAGCAGCACCATAACAGGGAGGAGTACTGAAGCTTTCTTT. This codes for CASSTITGRSTEAFF.

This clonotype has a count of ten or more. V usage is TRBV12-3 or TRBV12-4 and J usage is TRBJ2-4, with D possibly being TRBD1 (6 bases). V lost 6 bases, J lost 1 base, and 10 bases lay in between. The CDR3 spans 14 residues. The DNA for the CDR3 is TGTGCCAGCAGCTACAGGGAGGCCAAAAACATTCAGTACTTC. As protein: CASSYREAKNIQYF.

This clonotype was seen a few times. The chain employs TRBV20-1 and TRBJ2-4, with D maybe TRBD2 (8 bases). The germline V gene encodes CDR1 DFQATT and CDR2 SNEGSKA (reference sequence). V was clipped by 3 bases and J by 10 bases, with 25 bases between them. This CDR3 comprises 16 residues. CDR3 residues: CSASGALAASGGIQYF. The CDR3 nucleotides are TGCAGTGCTAGCGGGGCACTAGCGGCATCAGGGGGGATTCAGTACTTC.

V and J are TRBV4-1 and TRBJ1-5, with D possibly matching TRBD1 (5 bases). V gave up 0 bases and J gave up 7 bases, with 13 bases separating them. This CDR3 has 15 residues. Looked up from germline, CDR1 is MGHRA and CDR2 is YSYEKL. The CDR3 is CASSQDPRVGQPQHF. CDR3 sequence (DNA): TGCGCCAGCAGCCAAGATCCCAGGGTAGGCCAGCCCCAGCATTTT.

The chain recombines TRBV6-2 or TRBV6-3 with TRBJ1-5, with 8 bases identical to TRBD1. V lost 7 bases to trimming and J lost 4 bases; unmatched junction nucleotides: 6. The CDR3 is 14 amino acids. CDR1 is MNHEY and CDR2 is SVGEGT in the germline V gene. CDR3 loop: CASNPDRANQPQHF. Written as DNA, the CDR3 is TGTGCCAGCAACCCGGACAGGGCAAATCAGCCCCAGCATTTT.

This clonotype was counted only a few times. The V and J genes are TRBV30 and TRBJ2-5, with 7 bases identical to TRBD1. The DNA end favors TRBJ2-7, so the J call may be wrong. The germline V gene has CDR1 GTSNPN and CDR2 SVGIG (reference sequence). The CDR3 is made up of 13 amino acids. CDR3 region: CAWSFDRAYEQYF. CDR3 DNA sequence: TGTGCCTGGAGTTTCGACAGGGCCTACGAGCAGTACTTC.

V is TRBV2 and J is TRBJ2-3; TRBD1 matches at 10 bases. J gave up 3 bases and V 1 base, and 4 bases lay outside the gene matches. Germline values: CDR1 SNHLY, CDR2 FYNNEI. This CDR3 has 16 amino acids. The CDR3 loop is CASSEGDRGNTDTQYF. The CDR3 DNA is TGTGCCAGCAGTGAAGGGGACAGGGGTAATACAGATACGCAGTATTTT.

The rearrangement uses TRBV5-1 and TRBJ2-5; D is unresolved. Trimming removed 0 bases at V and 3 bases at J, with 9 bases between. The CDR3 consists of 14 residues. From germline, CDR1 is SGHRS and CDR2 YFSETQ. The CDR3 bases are TGCGCCAGCAGCTTGGGGGCCACCGAAGAGACCCAGTACTTC. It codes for CASSLGATEETQYF. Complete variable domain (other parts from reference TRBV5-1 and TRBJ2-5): KAGVTQTPRYLIKTRGQQVTLSCSPISGHRSVSWYQQTPGQGLQFLFEYFSETQRNKGNFPGRFSGRQFSNSRSEMNVSTLELGDSALYLCASSLGATEETQYFGPGTRLLVL.

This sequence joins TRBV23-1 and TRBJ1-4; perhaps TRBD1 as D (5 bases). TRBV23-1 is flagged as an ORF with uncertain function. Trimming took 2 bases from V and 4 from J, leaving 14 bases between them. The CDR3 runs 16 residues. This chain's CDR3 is CASSQRAGRYNEKLFF. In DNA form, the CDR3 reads TGCGCCAGCAGTCAACGTGCAGGGCGATATAATGAAAAACTGTTTTTT.

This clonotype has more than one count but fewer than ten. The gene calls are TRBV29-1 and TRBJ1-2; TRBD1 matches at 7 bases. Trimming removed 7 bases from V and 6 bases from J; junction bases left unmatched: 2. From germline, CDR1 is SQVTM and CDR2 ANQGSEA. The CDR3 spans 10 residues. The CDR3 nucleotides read TGCAGCGGTGACAGGGATGGCTACACCTTC. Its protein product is CSGDRDGYTF.

CDR3 region: CASSPTSGVSYEQYF. CDR3 DNA: TGCGCCAGCAGCCCCACTAGCGGGGTCTCCTACGAGCAGTACTTC. The rearrangement uses TRBV5-1 and TRBJ2-7; TRBD2 aligns across 10 bases. Germline trimming cut 4 bases from V and 0 bases from J; bases unmatched to any gene: 4. The CDR3 is 15 amino acids. Germline lookup yields CDR1 SGHRS and CDR2 YFSETQ.

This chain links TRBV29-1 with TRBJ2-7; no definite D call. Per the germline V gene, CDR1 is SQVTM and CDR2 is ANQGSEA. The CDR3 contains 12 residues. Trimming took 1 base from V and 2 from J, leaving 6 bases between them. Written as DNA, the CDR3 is TGCAGCGTTGAAGGAAAGACCTACGAGCAGTACTTC. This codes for CSVEGKTYEQYF.

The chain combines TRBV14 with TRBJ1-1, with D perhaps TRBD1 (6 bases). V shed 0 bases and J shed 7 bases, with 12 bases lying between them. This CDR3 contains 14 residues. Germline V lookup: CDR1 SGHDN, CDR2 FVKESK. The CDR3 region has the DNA TGTGCCAGCAGCCAAGATCGGGGGGCGGGTGAAGCTTTCTTT. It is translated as CASSQDRGAGEAFF.

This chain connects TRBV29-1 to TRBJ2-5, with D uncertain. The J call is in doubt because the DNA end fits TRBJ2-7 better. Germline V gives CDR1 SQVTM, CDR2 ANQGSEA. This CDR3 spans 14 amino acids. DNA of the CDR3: TGCAGCGTCCAGAGTACCTTACGTACCTACGAGCAGTACTTC. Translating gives CSVQSTLRTYEQYF.

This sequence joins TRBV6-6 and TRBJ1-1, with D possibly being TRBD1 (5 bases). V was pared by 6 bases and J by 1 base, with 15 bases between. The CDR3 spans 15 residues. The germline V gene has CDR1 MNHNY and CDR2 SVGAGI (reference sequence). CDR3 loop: CASSEGETGNTEAFF. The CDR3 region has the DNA TGTGCCAGCAGCGAAGGGGAGACTGGGAACACTGAAGCTTTCTTT.

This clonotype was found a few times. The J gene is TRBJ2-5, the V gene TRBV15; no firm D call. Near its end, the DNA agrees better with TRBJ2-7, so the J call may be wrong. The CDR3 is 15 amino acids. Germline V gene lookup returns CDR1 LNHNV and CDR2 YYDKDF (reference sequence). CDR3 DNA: TGTGCCACCAGCAGAGATAAGCTCCTGCCCTACGAGCAGTACTTC. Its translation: CATSRDKLLPYEQYF.

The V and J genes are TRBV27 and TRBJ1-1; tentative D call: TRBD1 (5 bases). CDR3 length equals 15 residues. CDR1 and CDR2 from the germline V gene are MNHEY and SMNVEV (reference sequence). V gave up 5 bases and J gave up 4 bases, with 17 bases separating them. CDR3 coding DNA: TGTGCCAGCAGTGATTACCCGGGTAGGGGCACTGAAGCTTTCTTT. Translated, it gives CASSDYPGRGTEAFF.

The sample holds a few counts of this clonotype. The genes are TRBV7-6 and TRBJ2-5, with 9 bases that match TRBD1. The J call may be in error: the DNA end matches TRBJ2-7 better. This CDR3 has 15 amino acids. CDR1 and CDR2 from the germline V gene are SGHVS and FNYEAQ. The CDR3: CASSPGDRDPYEQYF. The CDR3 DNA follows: TGTGCCAGCAGCCCCGGGGACAGGGACCCCTACGAGCAGTACTTC.

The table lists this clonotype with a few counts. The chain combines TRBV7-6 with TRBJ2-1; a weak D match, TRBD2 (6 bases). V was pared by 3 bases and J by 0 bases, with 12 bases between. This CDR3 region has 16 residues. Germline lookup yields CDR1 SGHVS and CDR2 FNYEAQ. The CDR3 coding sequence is TGTGCCAGCAGCTTTAAATCGCGGGGCTCCTACAATGAGCAGTTCTTC. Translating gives CASSFKSRGSYNEQFF.

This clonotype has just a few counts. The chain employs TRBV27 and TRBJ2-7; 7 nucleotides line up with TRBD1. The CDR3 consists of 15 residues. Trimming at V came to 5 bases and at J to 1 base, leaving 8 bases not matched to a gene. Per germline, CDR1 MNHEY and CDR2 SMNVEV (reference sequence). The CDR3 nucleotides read TGTGCCAGCAGTCACAGACAGGGTCTGTCCTACGAGCAGTACTTC. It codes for CASSHRQGLSYEQYF.

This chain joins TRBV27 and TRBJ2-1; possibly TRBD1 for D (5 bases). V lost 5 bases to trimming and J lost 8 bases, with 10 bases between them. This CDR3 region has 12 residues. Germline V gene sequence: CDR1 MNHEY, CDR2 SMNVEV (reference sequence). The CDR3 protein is CASSQGWDEQFF. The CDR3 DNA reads TGTGCCAGCAGTCAGGGTTGGGATGAGCAGTTCTTC.

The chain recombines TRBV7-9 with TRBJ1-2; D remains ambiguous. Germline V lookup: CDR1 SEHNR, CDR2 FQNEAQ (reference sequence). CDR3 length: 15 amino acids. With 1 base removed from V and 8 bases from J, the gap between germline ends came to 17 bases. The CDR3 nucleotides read TGTGCCAGCAGCTTAGTAGACCGCCCGGGTTGGGGCTACACCTTC. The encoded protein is CASSLVDRPGWGYTF.

DNA of the CDR3: TGTGCCAGCAGTTTAGTTGGGGCCGGTCAAGAGACCCAGTACTTC. Amino acid sequence: CASSLVGAGQETQYF. The rearrangement uses TRBV28 and TRBJ2-5, with D perhaps TRBD1 (5 bases). Germline loops: CDR1 MDHEN, CDR2 SYDVKM. The length of the CDR3 is 15 residues. V gave up 2 bases and J gave up 2 bases, with 12 bases separating them.

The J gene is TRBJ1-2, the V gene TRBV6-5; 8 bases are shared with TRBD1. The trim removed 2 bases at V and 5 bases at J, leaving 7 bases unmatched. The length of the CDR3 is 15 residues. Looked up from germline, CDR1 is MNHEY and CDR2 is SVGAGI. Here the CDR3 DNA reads TGTGCCAGCAGTTACGCCAGCGGACAGGGATATGGCTACACCTTC. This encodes CASSYASGQGYGYTF.

As DNA, the CDR3 is TGTGCCAGCAGCGTAGCCCAGGGGCATGGCTACACCTTC. This encodes CASSVAQGHGYTF. This sequence joins TRBV9 and TRBJ1-2; D is possibly TRBD1 (6 bases). Per the germline V gene, CDR1 is SGDLS and CDR2 is YYNGEE. The germline V and J ends were trimmed by 0 bases and 6 bases, with 9 bases remaining between them. The CDR3 spans 13 residues.

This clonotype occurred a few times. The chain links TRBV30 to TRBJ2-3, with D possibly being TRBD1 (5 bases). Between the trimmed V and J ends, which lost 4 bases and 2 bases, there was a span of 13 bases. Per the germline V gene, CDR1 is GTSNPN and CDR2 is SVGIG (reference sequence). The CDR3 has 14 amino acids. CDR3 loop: CAWKRWGFTDTQYF. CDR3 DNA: TGTGCCTGGAAGCGATGGGGCTTCACAGATACGCAGTATTTT.

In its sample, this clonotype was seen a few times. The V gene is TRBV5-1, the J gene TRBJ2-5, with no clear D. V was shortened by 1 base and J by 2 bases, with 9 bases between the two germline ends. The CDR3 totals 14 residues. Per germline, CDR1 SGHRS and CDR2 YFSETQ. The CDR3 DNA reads TGCGCCAGCAGCTTGACACAGCCTCAAGAGACCCAGTACTTC. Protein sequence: CASSLTQPQETQYF.

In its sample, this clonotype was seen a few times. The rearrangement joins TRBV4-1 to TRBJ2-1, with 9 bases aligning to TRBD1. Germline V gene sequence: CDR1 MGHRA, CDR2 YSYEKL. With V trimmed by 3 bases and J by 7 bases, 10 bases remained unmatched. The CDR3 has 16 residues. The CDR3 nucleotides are TGCGCCAGCAGCCATACCGCGGGACAGGGTGGAAATGAGCAGTTCTTC. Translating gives CASSHTAGQGGNEQFF.

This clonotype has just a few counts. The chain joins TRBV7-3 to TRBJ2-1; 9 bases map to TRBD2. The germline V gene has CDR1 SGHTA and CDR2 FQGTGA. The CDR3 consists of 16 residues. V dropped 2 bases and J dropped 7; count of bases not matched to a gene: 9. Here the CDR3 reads CASSLAGGLIRNEQFF. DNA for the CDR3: TGTGCCAGCAGCTTAGCGGGAGGGCTTATTCGGAATGAGCAGTTCTTC.

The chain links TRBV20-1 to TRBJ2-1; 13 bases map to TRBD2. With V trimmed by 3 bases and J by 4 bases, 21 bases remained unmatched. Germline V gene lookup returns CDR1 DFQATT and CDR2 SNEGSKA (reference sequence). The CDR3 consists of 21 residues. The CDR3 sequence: CSARRSTGTGGLAGPYNEQFF. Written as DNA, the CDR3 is TGCAGTGCTAGGAGGAGTACCGGGACAGGGGGACTAGCGGGACCGTACAATGAGCAGTTCTTC.

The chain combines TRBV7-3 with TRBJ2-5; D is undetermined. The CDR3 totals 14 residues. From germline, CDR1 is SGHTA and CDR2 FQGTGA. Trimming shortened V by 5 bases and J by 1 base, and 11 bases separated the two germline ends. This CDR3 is CASSPSPSQETQYF. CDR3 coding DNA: TGTGCCAGCAGCCCGTCTCCCAGCCAAGAGACCCAGTACTTC. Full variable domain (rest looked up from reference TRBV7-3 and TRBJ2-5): GAGVSQTPSNKVTEKGKYVELRCDPISGHTALYWYRQSLGQGPEFLIYFQGTGAADDSGLPNDRFFAVRPEGSVSTLKIQRTERGDSAVYLCASSPSPSQETQYFGPGTRLLVL.